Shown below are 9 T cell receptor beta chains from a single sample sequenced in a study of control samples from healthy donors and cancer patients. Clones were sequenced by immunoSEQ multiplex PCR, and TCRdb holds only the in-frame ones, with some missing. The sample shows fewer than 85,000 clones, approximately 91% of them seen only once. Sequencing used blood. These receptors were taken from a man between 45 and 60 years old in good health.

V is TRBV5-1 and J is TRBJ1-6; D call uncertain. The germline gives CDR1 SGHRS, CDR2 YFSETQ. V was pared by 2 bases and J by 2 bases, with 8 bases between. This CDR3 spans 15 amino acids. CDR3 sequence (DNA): TGCGCCAGCAGCTTCCGGGAGCCCTATAATTCACCCCTCCACTTT. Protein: CASSFREPYNSPLHF. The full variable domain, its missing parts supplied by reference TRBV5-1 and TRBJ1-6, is KAGVTQTPRYLIKTRGQQVTLSCSPISGHRSVSWYQQTPGQGLQFLFEYFSETQRNKGNFPGRFSGRQFSNSRSEMNVSTLELGDSALYLCASSFREPYNSPLHFGNGTRLTVT.

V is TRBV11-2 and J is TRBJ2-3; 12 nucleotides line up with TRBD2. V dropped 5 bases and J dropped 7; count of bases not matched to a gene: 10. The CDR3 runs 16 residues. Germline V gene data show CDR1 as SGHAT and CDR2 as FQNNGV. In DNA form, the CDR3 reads TGTGCCAGCAGCCCCCGACGACTAGCGGGGGTGTATACGCAGTATTTT. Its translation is CASSPRRLAGVYTQYF. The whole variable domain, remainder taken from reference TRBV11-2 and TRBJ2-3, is EAGVAQSPRYKIIEKRQSVAFWCNPISGHATLYWYQQILGQGPKLLIQFQNNGVVDDSQLPKDRFSAERLKGVDSTLKIQPAKLEDSAVYLCASSPRRLAGVYTQYFGPGTRLTVL.

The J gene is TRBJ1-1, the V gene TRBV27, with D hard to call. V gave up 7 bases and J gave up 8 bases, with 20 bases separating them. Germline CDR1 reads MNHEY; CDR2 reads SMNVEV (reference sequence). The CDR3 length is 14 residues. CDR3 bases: TGTGCCAGCACCGAGAGGTTTGCGGGGAGAGAAGCTTTCTTT. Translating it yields CASTERFAGREAFF.

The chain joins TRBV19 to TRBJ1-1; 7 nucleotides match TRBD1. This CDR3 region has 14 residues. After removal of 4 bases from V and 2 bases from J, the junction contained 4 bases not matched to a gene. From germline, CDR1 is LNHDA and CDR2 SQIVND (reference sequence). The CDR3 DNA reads TGTGCCAGTAGTAGGACAGGAGCTAACACTGAAGCTTTCTTT. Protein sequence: CASSRTGANTEAFF.

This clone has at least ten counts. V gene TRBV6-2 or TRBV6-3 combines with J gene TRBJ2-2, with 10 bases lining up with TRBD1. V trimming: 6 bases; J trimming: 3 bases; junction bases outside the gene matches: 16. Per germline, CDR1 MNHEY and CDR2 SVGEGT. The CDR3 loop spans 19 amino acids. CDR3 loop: CASSLWTNPGQGHTGELFF. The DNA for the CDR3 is TGTGCCAGCAGCCTTTGGACAAACCCGGGACAGGGGCACACCGGGGAGCTGTTTTTT.

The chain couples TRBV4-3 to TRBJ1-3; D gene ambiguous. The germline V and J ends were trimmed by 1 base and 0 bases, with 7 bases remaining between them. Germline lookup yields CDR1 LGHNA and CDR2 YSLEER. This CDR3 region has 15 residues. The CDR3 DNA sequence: TGCGCCAGCAGCCAAGGTTCCAACTCTGGAAACACCATATATTTT. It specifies CASSQGSNSGNTIYF.

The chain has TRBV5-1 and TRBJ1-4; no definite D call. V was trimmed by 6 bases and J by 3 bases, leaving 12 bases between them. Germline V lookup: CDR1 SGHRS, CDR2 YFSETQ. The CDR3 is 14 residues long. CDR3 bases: TGCGCCAGCAAGGTCGGAACAGCTAATGAAAAACTGTTTTTT. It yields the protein CASKVGTANEKLFF.

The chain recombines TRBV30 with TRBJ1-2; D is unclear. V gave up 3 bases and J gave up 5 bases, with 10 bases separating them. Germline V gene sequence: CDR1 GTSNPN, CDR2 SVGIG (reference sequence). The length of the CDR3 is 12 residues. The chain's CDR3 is CAWREGQYGYTF. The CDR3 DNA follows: TGTGCCTGGAGAGAGGGTCAATATGGCTACACCTTC.

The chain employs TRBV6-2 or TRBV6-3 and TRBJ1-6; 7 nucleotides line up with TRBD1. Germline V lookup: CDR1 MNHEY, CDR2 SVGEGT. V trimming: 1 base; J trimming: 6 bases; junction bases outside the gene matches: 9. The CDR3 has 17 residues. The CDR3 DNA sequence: TGTGCCAGCAGTTACTTGCTAACGGGACAGACTAATTCACCCCTCCACTTT. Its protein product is CASSYLLTGQTNSPLHF.